Listed here is a single T cell receptor beta chain. One entry per CDR3 protein, called by TCRdb with MiXCR from the 5' RACE reads. The sample consists of 100,000 or so distinct CDR3 sequences, 3% to 4.5% of them appearing once. The entry originates in a study of neurological immune-mediated disorders. Where libraries were unsorted, they were derived from 2 million PBMCs stored at -80 degrees C. CDR1 is SGHAT and CDR2 is FQNNGV in the germline V gene. With 0 bases removed from V and 0 bases from J, the gap between germline ends came to 12 bases. CDR3 length equals 16 residues. This chain connects TRBV11-2 to TRBJ2-7, with D perhaps matching TRBD2 (5 bases). Specimen: PBMCs. This sequence originates from a woman between 18 and 29 years old with multiple sclerosis. The CDR3 DNA reads as TGTGCCAGCAGCTTAGATTCAGCGACTACCTCCTACGAGCAGTACTTC. It specifies CASSLDSATTSYEQYF.